The table lists the clone carrying this TCR beta chain with many counts. Template switching supplied a universal primer site; unique molecular identifiers were carried on the cDNA. TCRdb itself ran the 5' RACE reads through MiXCR, one entry per CDR3 protein. The sample yields about 890,000 distinct CDR3 sequences, about 12% seen once. The sample comes from a study of identical twins. The CDR3 totals 18 residues. Germline V gene lookup returns CDR1 ENHRY and CDR2 SYGVKD. J lost 2 bases, V lost 6 bases, and 11 bases had no gene match. These data were likewise used in another study, on yellow fever vaccine responses in identical twins.

The source of this sequence is a woman in her late teens or twenties in good health. The sequenced material came from PBMCs. This chain links TRBV10-3 with TRBJ2-1, with 12 bases that match TRBD2. The CDR3 reads CAIRDPTSGSLAYNEQFF. The CDR3 region has the DNA TGTGCCATCAGAGACCCGACTAGCGGGAGTCTGGCCTACAATGAGCAGTTCTTC.